One T cell receptor (beta chain) is described in this entry. This clone has more than one count but fewer than ten. What antigen it recognizes has not been identified. Per-nucleotide qualities are absent, and no much larger clonotype sits a single base away. The data originate from a study of beta chain features in type 1 diabetes (dated by TCRdb to the late 2010s). About the study as a whole: No differences in mean age, gender distribution, total cell number or subset yield were found between patients and healthy donors. Regulatory and stem cell-like memory subsets were isolated from only 8 patients and roughly eight healthy donors, whereas naive and central memory subsets came from all 30 or so donors. In the study, TCRB repertoires of sorted circulating CD4+ T cell subsets from recently diagnosed type 1 diabetes patients were compared with those of matched healthy donors. A total of some 110 million sorted cells were examined across all samples, and a strong correlation was observed between cell number per subset and RNA yield.

Beyond this particular receptor, the publication reports: A moderate but significant shortening of TCRB CDR3 length was observed in type 1 diabetes patients in all four CD4+ subsets. Only small numbers of individuals were included in the HLA sub-analyses, which left unresolved whether HLA type had any influence on TCRB rearrangement. Shorter templates might have been favored by PCR, but patient and control samples were amplified and corrected together, so both groups would have been affected equally by any skew. The naive, central memory and regulatory TCRB repertoires appeared to resemble one another more closely among patients than among healthy donors. Sequencing cDNA rather than genomic DNA could over-represent highly expressing activated cells, although activation and CD3 levels did not differ between groups. Fewer insertions and more nucleotide deletions at VDJ recombination sites were observed in patients with type 1 diabetes, implying thymic rearrangement abnormalities.

The entire amount of isolated RNA was reverse transcribed using the High Capacity cDNA Reverse Transcription Kit, so the sequenced TCRB transcripts were expressed ones. Naive, central memory and regulatory T cell samples underwent deep immunoSEQ sequencing, averaging about 3.57 million total reads per sample. After sorted cells were lysed in RLT buffer, RNA was extracted with DNase-treated RNeasy Micro or Mini kits, with the choice depending on cell number. To prevent cross-contamination, every cell subset was processed on its own, while patient and healthy donor samples were processed together. The immunoSEQ multiplex PCR was used to amplify TCRB sequences from cDNA, yielding 87-bp fragments that span the CDR3 region. Sequencing of the amplicons was performed on the Illumina HiSeq platform. The authors' analysis ran thus. Synthetic template baselines were used to correct PCR bias computationally, reads within Hamming distance 2 were collapsed, and singletons that could not be merged were discarded. Reads were aligned against IMGT so that V, D and J genes, CDR3 length and insertions or deletions at six rearrangement sites could be assigned. Clonotype counts were normalized to sorted cell number within each subset before computing true diversity and Gini coefficients with the tcR R package. The overlap coefficient, calculated on TCRB nucleotide sequences, was used to measure repertoire sharing. Out-of-frame TCRB sequences from naive cells were analyzed to stand in for the pre-selection repertoire. As stored in TCRdb, this immuneACCESS dataset retains in-frame rearrangements with V and J assigned. A fraction of the clones does not appear; measured against another copy, unresolved V genes explain less than half of the discrepancy, and the remainder lacks a known reason. For V, J and clone size, that table is used; D and trimming come from the DNA. This sample lists approximately 380,000 clones; roughly 16% were detected once. 0.019% of the sample rests with the top ten.

Each donor gave one peripheral blood draw, around 100 mL on average, collected into heparinised tubes. A BD FACSAria II was used to sort naive, central memory, regulatory and stem cell-like memory CD4+ T cells with a panel that included CD45RO, CCR7, CD25, CD127, CD95 and CD27. All sorted populations exceeded 95% purity. PBMCs were separated immediately by Lymphoprep density gradient centrifugation and were stained directly, without being cultured. So that batch effects would be minimized, each experiment stained and sorted samples in pairs, pairing one healthy donor with one patient. The sequenced material came from naive CD4+ T cells from blood. Explained via the paper, the cell subset or site label denotes: true naive CD4+ T cells. The source is a woman younger than 30 in good health.

The DNA sequence is TGTGCCTGGAGTGTACTTGGGCATCAGCCCCAGCATTTT. It encodes CAWSVLGHQPQHF. The V and J genes are TRBV30 and TRBJ1-5, with the D gene not clear enough to name. V is shortened by 0 bases, J by 5 bases, and the region joining them spans 8 bases. CDR1 and CDR2, per the germline V gene (reference sequence), are GTSNPN and SVGIG. The CDR3 contains 13 residues, cysteine and phenylalanine counted. Of all the DNA, just the CDR3 is kept, 39 bases in frame from base 1.